The 11 T cell receptor beta chains below come from one sample, sequenced in a study of Ad26.COV2.S vaccination and SARS-CoV-2 variants. Only in-frame clones appear in the TCRdb table, and some are missing; sequencing was by immunoSEQ multiplex PCR. The table lists over 110,000 clones, about nine tenths of them singletons. The sequencing used peripheral blood, collected after recovery from COVID-19. These receptors all come from a human donor who had recovered from COVID-19.

This clone has a handful of counts. This chain connects TRBV4-3 to TRBJ1-4; 9 nucleotides align to TRBD1. Germline trimming cut 0 bases from V and 3 bases from J; bases unmatched to any gene: 5. Germline V CDR1 and CDR2: LGHNA, YSLEER. CDR3 length: 17 residues. The CDR3 region has the DNA TGCGCCAGCAGCCAAGATTACAGGGGGCGAGCTAATGAAAAACTGTTTTTT. Residues: CASSQDYRGRANEKLFF.

This sequence joins TRBV7-6 and TRBJ2-5; TRBD2 matches 9 bases. Trimming took 5 bases from V and 3 from J; bases not matched to a gene: 7. The germline CDR1 and CDR2 sequences are SGHVS and FNYEAQ. There are 15 residues in the CDR3. CDR3 bases: TGTGCCAGCAGCCCCGGGCGGGGGGGAAAAGAGACCCAGTACTTC. This gives the protein CASSPGRGGKETQYF.

CDR3 loop: CASSGWDEQFF. The CDR3 DNA follows: TGTGCCAGCAGCGGATGGGATGAGCAGTTCTTC. The chain joins TRBV2 to TRBJ2-1; no reliable D call. Germline V lookup: CDR1 SNHLY, CDR2 FYNNEI. V was pared by 6 bases and J by 8 bases, with 8 bases between. This CDR3 is built from 11 residues.

The rearrangement links TRBV7-8 to TRBJ1-3, with a tentative D call TRBD1 (6 bases). This CDR3 is 16 amino acids long. Trimming cost V 7 bases and J 4 bases, with 20 bases left between them. The germline V gene has CDR1 SGHVS and CDR2 FQNEAQ. CDR3 protein: CASTIGYRESGNTIYF. CDR3 DNA: TGTGCCAGCACCATAGGGTACAGGGAATCGGGAAACACCATATATTTT.

A few counts support this clone. This rearrangement joins TRBV4-1 to TRBJ2-4; D gene unclear. The CDR3 sequence is 15 residues long. Trimming removed 1 base from V and 7 bases from J, with 14 bases in between. Germline-derived CDR1 and CDR2 are MGHRA and YSYEKL. CDR3 DNA: TGCGCCAGCAGCCAAGGCTTCCTAGGTCTCAACATTCAGTACTTC. This gives the protein CASSQGFLGLNIQYF.

V is TRBV18 and J is TRBJ1-3, with TRBD1 as a possible D gene (5 bases). CDR1 and CDR2 (germline): KGHSH, LQKENI. The ends were cut back, 2 bases at V and 4 bases at J, with 12 bases in the middle. The CDR3 has 15 amino acids. The CDR3 sequence: CASSPVQGSGNTIYF. As DNA, the CDR3 is TGTGCCAGCTCACCAGTGCAGGGTTCCGGAAACACCATATATTTT.

The chain couples TRBV7-2 to TRBJ2-5, with D uncertain. With 5 bases removed from V and 0 bases from J, the gap between germline ends came to 7 bases. There are 13 residues in the CDR3. Germline V lookup: CDR1 SGHTA, CDR2 FQGNSA. This CDR3 is CASSRRYQETQYF. For the CDR3, the DNA is TGTGCCAGCAGCCGACGGTACCAAGAGACCCAGTACTTC.

The chain uses TRBV7-9 and TRBJ1-2; maybe TRBD1 (5 bases). In germline, CDR1 is SEHNR, CDR2 FQNEAQ (reference sequence). The CDR3 is 13 residues long. V was cut by 6 bases and J by 5 bases, with 13 bases left in between. CDR3 sequence reads: CASRVGTVYGYTF. As DNA, the CDR3 is TGTGCCAGCAGGGTTGGGACGGTTTATGGCTACACCTTC.

A note on this clone: The same CDR3 is also encoded by other DNA sequences in this sample. The chain is built from TRBV4-3 and TRBJ1-5, with no clear D. CDR1 and CDR2 from the germline V gene are LGHNA and YSLEER. This CDR3 contains 13 residues. With 4 bases removed from V and 3 bases from J, the gap between germline ends came to 7 bases. CDR3 sequence: CASSLGFNQPQHF. DNA of the CDR3: TGCGCCAGCAGCCTTGGGTTCAATCAGCCCCAGCATTTT.

The chain joins TRBV7-9 to TRBJ1-2, with D perhaps matching TRBD1 (5 bases). The CDR3 runs 15 residues. Trimming took 2 bases from V and 4 from J, leaving 14 bases between them. From germline, CDR1 is SEHNR and CDR2 FQNEAQ (reference sequence). The DNA for the CDR3 is TGTGCCAGCAGCTTATTGGACACGGGGCGCTATGGCTACACCTTC. It yields the protein CASSLLDTGRYGYTF.

This rearrangement joins TRBV30 to TRBJ2-7, with TRBD1 as a possible D gene (6 bases). V was pared by 0 bases and J by 4 bases, with 16 bases between. This CDR3 comprises 15 residues. Germline CDR1 GTSNPN, CDR2 SVGIG (reference sequence). The CDR3 DNA reads as TGTGCCTGGAGTGTTTGGACAGCCGGTCGTTACGAGCAGTACTTC. It yields the protein CAWSVWTAGRYEQYF.